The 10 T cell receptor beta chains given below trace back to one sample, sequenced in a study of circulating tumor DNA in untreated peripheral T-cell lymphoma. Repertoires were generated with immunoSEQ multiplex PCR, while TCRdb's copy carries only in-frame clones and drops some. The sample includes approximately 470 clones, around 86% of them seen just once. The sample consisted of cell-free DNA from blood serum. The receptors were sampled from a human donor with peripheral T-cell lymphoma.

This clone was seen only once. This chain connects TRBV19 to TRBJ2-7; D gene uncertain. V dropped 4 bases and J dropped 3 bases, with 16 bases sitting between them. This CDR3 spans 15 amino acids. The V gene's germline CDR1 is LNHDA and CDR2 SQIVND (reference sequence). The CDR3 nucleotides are TGTGCCAGTAGTACAGGACCCTCTGGGATCTACGAGCAGTACTTC. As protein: CASSTGPSGIYEQYF.

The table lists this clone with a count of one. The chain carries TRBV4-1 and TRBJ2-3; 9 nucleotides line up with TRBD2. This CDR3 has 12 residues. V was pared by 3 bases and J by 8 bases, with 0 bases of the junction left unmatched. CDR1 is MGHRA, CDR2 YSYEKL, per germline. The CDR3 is CASSQGLATQYF. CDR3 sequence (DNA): TGCGCCAGCAGCCAGGGACTAGCTACGCAGTATTTT.

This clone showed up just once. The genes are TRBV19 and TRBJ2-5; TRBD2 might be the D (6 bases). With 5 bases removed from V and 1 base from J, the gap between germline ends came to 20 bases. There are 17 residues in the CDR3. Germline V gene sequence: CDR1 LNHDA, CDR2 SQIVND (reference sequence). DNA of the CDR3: TGTGCCAGTAGTTCCTATGGCGTCCGCGGGGCCCAAGAGACCCAGTACTTC. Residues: CASSSYGVRGAQETQYF.

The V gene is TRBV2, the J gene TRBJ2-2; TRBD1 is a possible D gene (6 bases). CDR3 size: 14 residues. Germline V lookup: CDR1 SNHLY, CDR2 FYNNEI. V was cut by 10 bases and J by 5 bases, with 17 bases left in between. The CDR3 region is CATLRDTGTGELFF. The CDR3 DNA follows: TGTGCCACCCTCCGGGACACTGGGACCGGGGAGCTGTTTTTT.

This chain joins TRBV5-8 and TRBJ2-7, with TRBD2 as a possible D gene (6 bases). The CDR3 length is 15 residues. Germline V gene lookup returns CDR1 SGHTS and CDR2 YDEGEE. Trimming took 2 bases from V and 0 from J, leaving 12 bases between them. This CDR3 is CASSFGTWSSYEQYF. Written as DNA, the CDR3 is TGTGCCAGCAGCTTCGGGACTTGGAGCTCCTACGAGCAGTACTTC.

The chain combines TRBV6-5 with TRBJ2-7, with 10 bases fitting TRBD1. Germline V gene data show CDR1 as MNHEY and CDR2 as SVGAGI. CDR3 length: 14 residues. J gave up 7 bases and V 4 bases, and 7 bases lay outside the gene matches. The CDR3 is CASSSGQGIGEQYF. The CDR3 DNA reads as TGTGCCAGCAGTTCGGGACAGGGGATTGGAGAGCAGTACTTC.

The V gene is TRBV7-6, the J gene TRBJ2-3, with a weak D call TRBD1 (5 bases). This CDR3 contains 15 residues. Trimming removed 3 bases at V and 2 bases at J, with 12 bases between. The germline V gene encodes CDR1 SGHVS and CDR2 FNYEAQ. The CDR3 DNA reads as TGTGCCAGCAGCTTTTGGGGCGGTAACACAGATACGCAGTATTTT. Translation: CASSFWGGNTDTQYF.

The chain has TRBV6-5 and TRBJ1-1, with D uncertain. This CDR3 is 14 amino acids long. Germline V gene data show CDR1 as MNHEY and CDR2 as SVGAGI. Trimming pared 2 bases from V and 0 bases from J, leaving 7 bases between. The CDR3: CASSYGTVNTEAFF. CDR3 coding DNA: TGTGCCAGCAGTTACGGAACGGTGAACACTGAAGCTTTCTTT.

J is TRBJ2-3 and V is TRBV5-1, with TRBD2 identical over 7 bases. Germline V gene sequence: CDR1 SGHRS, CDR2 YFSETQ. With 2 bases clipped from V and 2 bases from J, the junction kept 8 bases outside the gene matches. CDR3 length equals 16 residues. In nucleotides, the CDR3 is TGCGCCAGCAGCTTACTCGGAGCGGGGCCCACAGATACGCAGTATTTT. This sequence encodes CASSLLGAGPTDTQYF.

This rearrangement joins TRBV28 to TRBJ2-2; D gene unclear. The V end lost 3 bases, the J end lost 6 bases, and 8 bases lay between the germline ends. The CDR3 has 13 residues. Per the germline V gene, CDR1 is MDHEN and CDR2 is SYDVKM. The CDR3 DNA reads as TGTGCCAGCAGTTTTGGTGGTTCCGGGGAGCTGTTTTTT. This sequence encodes CASSFGGSGELFF.